Each of the 7 T cell receptor beta chains below was sequenced from the same sample in a study of cytomegalovirus exposure and HLA in healthy donors. Method: immunoSEQ multiplex PCR; TCRdb's copy keeps in-frame clones and lacks some. Of some 340,000 clones in the sample, roughly 87% are singletons; the top ten hold more than 0.9%. The source material was PBMCs. The receptor source for this set is a woman in her 30s in good health and CMV-seropositive.

This chain links TRBV9 with TRBJ1-1, with D possibly matching TRBD1 (5 bases). V dropped 0 bases and J dropped 5 bases, with 14 bases sitting between them. CDR1 is SGDLS, CDR2 YYNGEE, per germline. The CDR3 contains 15 residues. The CDR3 is CASSVEVMGGTEAFF. CDR3 in DNA: TGTGCCAGCAGCGTAGAGGTGATGGGGGGGACTGAAGCTTTCTTT.

The genes are TRBV6-5 and TRBJ2-7; D gene unclear. CDR3 size: 15 residues. Trimming took 0 bases from V and 2 from J, leaving 11 bases between them. Per germline, CDR1 MNHEY and CDR2 SVGAGI. The CDR3 loop is CASSYSSGPAYEQYF. Written as DNA, the CDR3 is TGTGCCAGCAGTTACTCGTCTGGGCCAGCCTACGAGCAGTACTTC.

The chain employs TRBV11-2 and TRBJ2-7, with D unclear. V dropped 0 bases and J dropped 2 bases, with 8 bases sitting between them. CDR3 size: 14 residues. Germline loops: CDR1 SGHAT, CDR2 FQNNGV. CDR3 nucleotides: TGTGCCAGCAGCTTAGATCCCGCCACCTACGAGCAGTACTTC. Residues: CASSLDPATYEQYF.

This clone has only one observation. The chain couples TRBV30 to TRBJ1-3; weak D call: TRBD1 (6 bases). Trimming removed 2 bases at V and 0 bases at J, with 11 bases between. CDR1 is GTSNPN and CDR2 is SVGIG in the germline V gene (reference sequence). The CDR3 has 15 residues. The CDR3 protein is CAWSRQTGSGNTIYF. In nucleotides, the CDR3 is TGTGCCTGGAGTCGGCAGACAGGCTCTGGAAACACCATATATTTT.

This chain links TRBV4-3 with TRBJ1-4, with TRBD1 matching over 10 bases. This CDR3 has 16 residues. Germline CDR1 is LGHNA and CDR2 is YSLEER. The J segment lost 6 bases and the V segment lost 3 bases, leaving 7 bases of the junction unmatched. In DNA form, the CDR3 reads TGCGCCAGCAGCCATGCGACAGGGACAGGGGATGAAAAACTGTTTTTT. Translating gives CASSHATGTGDEKLFF.

The chain combines TRBV7-3 with TRBJ2-2; TRBD2 is a possible D gene (6 bases). The length of the CDR3 is 15 residues. Trimming removed 2 bases from V and 1 base from J, with 8 bases in between. CDR1 and CDR2 from the germline V gene are SGHTA and FQGTGA. The CDR3 DNA reads TGTGCCAGCAGCTTATCAGCGGGGAACACCGGGGAGCTGTTTTTT. Its translation is CASSLSAGNTGELFF.

The rearrangement joins TRBV7-2 to TRBJ1-4; possible D gene TRBD1, 5 bases. The V gene lost 6 bases and the J gene lost 7 bases, with 15 bases spanning the gap. CDR1 SGHTA and CDR2 FQGNSA come from the germline V gene. The length of the CDR3 is 14 residues. The CDR3 bases are TGTGCCAGCAGTTCAGGGTTATCAGGTGAAAAACTGTTTTTT. The encoded protein is CASSSGLSGEKLFF.